This T cell receptor beta chain was captured by sequencing in a study of blood T cell repertoires in COVID-19. Background on the study: Samples representing acute and convalescent COVID-19 were sourced from the United States, Italy and Spain.

Study processing details: From reference gene primer amplification, estimates of nucleated cell counts were derived. Sequencing used immunoSEQ multiplex PCR; TCRdb keeps in-frame clones, though not all of them. The V and J calls and clone size come from that table; D and trimming were worked out from the DNA. The sample shows over 80,000 clones, roughly nine tenths of them seen only once. Sequenced input: peripheral blood. The receptor was isolated from a man aged 50-59 years with acute or convalescent COVID-19.

This chain's CDR3 is CASSPTGTPSVDTQYF. DNA for the CDR3: TGTGCCAGCAGCCCTACCGGGACTCCCTCAGTAGATACGCAGTATTTT. The rearrangement joins TRBV7-9 to TRBJ2-3, with D maybe TRBD2 (6 bases). Germline lookup yields CDR1 SEHNR and CDR2 FQNEAQ (reference sequence). The CDR3 extends over 16 amino acids. The V gene lost 5 bases and the J gene lost 5 bases, with 20 bases spanning the gap.